The source of this T cell receptor (beta chain) is a study of identifying expanded T cells in peripheral blood. No infections or other immune events were documented during collection. J gave up 4 bases and V 4 bases, and 2 bases lay outside the gene matches. The germline V gene encodes CDR1 MNHNS and CDR2 SASEGT. The CDR3 covers 14 residues. Sequenced by immunoSEQ multiplex PCR; TCRdb stores in-frame clones only, minus some. The table shows around 95,000 clones, with over 80% occurring only once. The sequence was obtained from a person aged 18-70 years in good health. What was sequenced was blood. The genes are TRBV6-1 and TRBJ1-4; 8 positions agree with TRBD1. DNA of the CDR3: TGTGCCAGCAGTGTGGACAGGGATAATGAAAAACTGTTTTTT. Its protein product is CASSVDRDNEKLFF.